This T cell receptor (beta chain) was captured by sequencing in a study of T cell responses to AZD1222 COVID-19 vaccine. The germline CDR1 and CDR2 sequences are LGHDT and YNNKEL (reference sequence). The CDR3 is 16 residues long. The V gene end was trimmed by 0 bases and the J gene end by 6 bases; junction bases not matched to a gene: 6. This clone is a singleton in its sample. Here immunoSEQ multiplex PCR was the method, and the copy in TCRdb shows in-frame clones only, minus some. This table holds about 140,000 clones, roughly 90% found once. The gene calls are TRBV3-1 (or the pseudogene TRBV3-2) and TRBJ2-1; 9 nucleotides agree with TRBD2. The sequencing here drew on peripheral blood, taken on day 0 of AZD1222 vaccination. This receptor was obtained from an adult in good health. The CDR3 nucleotides read TGTGCCAGCAGCCAAGATCTCAGCGGGGGGTCCAATGAGCAGTTCTTC. Its translation: CASSQDLSGGSNEQFF.